This TCR beta chain was obtained from a study of beta chain features in type 1 diabetes (dated by TCRdb to 2016 to 2019). With respect to the entire study: Patients and healthy donors did not differ in mean age, gender distribution, total cell number or subset yield. A total of around 110,000,000 sorted cells were examined across all samples, and RNA yield correlated strongly with the number of cells per subset. The study compared TCRB repertoires of sorted circulating CD4+ T cell subsets between recently diagnosed type 1 diabetes patients and matched healthy donors. Whereas all 30 or so donors provided naive and central memory subsets, regulatory and stem cell-like memory subsets were isolated from just 8 patients and about 8 healthy donors. What the research found in general, with its limitations: In all four CD4+ subsets, TCRB CDR3 length was moderately but significantly shorter in type 1 diabetes patients. Sequencing cDNA rather than genomic DNA could over-represent highly expressing activated cells, although activation and CD3 levels did not differ between groups. Because small numbers of individuals were included in the HLA sub-analyses, any influence of HLA type on TCRB rearrangement was left unresolved. Shorter templates might have been favored by PCR, but patient and control samples were amplified and corrected together, so both groups would have been affected equally by any skew. Naive, central memory and regulatory TCRB repertoires appeared more similar among patients than among healthy donors. Fewer insertions and more nucleotide deletions at VDJ recombination sites were observed in patients with type 1 diabetes, implying thymic rearrangement abnormalities.

The entire amount of isolated RNA was reverse transcribed using the High Capacity cDNA Reverse Transcription Kit, so the sequenced TCRB transcripts were expressed ones. Naive, central memory and regulatory T cell samples underwent deep immunoSEQ sequencing, averaging around 4 million total reads per sample. After sorted cells were lysed in RLT buffer, RNA was extracted with DNase-treated RNeasy Micro or Mini kits, with the choice depending on cell number. Each cell subset was processed separately to prevent cross-contamination, with patient and healthy donor samples processed together. TCRB sequences were amplified from cDNA with the immunoSEQ multiplex PCR, producing 87-bp fragments spanning the CDR3 region. Amplicons were sequenced on the Illumina HiSeq platform. The authors' analysis ran thus. Synthetic template baselines were used to correct PCR bias computationally, reads within Hamming distance 2 were collapsed together, and singletons that could not be merged were discarded. Reads were aligned against IMGT to assign V, D and J genes, CDR3 length and insertions or deletions at six rearrangement sites. Within each subset, clonotype counts were normalized to the number of sorted cells before true diversity and Gini coefficients were calculated with the tcR R package. The overlap coefficient, calculated on TCRB nucleotide sequences, was used to quantify repertoire sharing. As a proxy for the pre-selection repertoire, out-of-frame TCRB sequences from naive cells were analyzed. TCRdb carries this immuneACCESS record with in-frame sequences only. Its versions omit some clonotypes, under half of them owing to an unresolved V gene in the studies checked, with the rest unexplained. D and trimming were read from the DNA, whereas the V and J calls and clone size are those reported in that table. The table for this sample lists hundreds of thousands of clones; about 14% of them were counted only once. The top ten constitute just under 0.04% of the sample.

This clone was seen only a few times. Its specific antigen is unknown. Per-base qualities were not stored, and no clone one base away is much larger. Each donor gave one peripheral blood draw, approximately 100 mL on average, collected into heparinised tubes. Using a panel that included CD45RO, CCR7, CD25, CD127, CD95 and CD27, naive, central memory, regulatory and stem cell-like memory CD4+ T cells were sorted on a BD FACSAria II. Purity was above 95% for every sorted population. PBMCs were separated immediately by Lymphoprep density gradient centrifugation and were stained directly, without being cultured. So that batch effects would be minimized, each experiment stained and sorted samples in pairs, pairing one healthy donor with one patient. Sequencing was carried out using naive CD4+ T cells from blood. This specimen's cell subset or site label, interpreted: true naive CD4+ T cells. This TCR derives from a man younger than 35 with type 1 diabetes.

The CDR3 corresponds to CASSSRGQSQPQHF. The nucleotide sequence is TGTGCCAGCAGCTCCCGGGGGCAGAGTCAGCCCCAGCATTTT. This receptor chain uses TRBV7-9 and TRBJ1-5; the D gene is perhaps TRBD1, on 6 matching bases. Its CDR3 holds 14 amino acids, cysteine through phenylalanine. The DNA shown is the 42-base CDR3, in frame from base 1. Cut back by 4 bases and 6 bases, the V and J ends lie 13 bases apart. The germline V gene encodes CDR1 SEHNR and CDR2 FQNEAQ (reference sequence). When the CDR3 is completed using the reference TRBV7-9 and TRBJ1-5 genes on either side, the full variable domain is DTGVSQNPRHKITKRGQNVTFRCDPISEHNRLYWYRQTLGQGPEFLTYFQNEAQLEKSRLLSDRFSAERPKGSFSTLEIQRTEQGDSAMYLCASSSRGQSQPQHFGDGTRLSIL.